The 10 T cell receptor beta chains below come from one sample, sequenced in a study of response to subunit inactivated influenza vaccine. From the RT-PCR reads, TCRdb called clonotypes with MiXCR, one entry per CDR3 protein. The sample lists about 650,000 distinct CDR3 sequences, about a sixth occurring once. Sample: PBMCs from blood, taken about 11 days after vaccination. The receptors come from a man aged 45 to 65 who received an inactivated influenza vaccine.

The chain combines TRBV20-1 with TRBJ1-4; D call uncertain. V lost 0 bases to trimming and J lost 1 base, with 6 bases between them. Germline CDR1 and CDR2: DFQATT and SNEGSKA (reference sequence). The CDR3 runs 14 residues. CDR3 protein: CSAREAVTNEKLFF. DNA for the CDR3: TGCAGTGCTAGAGAGGCAGTAACTAATGAAAAACTGTTTTTT.

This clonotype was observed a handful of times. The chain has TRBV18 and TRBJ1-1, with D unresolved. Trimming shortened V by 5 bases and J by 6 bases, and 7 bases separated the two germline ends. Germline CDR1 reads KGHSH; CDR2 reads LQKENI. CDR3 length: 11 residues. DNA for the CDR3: TGTGCCAGCTCATGGGGAGCTGAAGCTTTCTTT. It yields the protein CASSWGAEAFF.

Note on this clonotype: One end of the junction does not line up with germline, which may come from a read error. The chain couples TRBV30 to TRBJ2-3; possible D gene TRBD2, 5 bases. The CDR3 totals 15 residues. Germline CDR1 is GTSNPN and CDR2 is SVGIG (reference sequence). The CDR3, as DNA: TGTGCCAGGAGTCCCGGACTCCTCCGCACAGATACGCAGTATTTT. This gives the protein CARSPGLLRTDTQYF.

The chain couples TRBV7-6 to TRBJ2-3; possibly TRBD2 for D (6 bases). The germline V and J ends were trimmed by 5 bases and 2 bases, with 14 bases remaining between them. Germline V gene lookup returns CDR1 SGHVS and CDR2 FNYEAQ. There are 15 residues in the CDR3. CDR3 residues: CASSPWGGATDTQYF. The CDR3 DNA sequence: TGTGCCAGCAGCCCGTGGGGCGGGGCCACAGATACGCAGTATTTT.

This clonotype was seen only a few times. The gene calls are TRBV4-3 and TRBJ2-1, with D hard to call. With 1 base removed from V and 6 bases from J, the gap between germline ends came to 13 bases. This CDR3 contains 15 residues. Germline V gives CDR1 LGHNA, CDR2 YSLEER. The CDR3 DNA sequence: TGCGCCAGCAGCCAAGTAACGAGCGCCATCAATGAGCAGTTCTTC. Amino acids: CASSQVTSAINEQFF.

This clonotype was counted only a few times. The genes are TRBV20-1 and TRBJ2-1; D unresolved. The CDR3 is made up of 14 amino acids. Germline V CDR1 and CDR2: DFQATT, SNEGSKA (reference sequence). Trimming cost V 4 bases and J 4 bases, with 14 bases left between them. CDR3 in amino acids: CSANGKGRYNEQFF. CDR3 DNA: TGCAGTGCTAACGGCAAAGGAAGGTACAATGAGCAGTTCTTC.

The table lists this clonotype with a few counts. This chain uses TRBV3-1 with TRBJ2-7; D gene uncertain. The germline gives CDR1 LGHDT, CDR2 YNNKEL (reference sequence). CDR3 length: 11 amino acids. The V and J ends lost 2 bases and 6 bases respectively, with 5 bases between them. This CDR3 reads CASSQRSEQYF. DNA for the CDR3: TGTGCCAGCAGCCAACGGTCCGAGCAGTACTTC.

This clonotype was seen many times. This CDR3 reads CASSPTDQPNTGELFF. The CDR3 DNA reads TGTGCCAGCAGCCCTACGGACCAACCTAACACCGGGGAGCTGTTTTTT. The chain is built from TRBV11-3 and TRBJ2-2; D uncertain. The CDR3 is 16 residues long. V was pared by 5 bases and J by 2 bases, with 15 bases between. Per the germline V gene, CDR1 is SGHNT and CDR2 is YENEEA. The whole variable domain, filled in from reference TRBV11-3 and TRBJ2-2, reads EAGVVQSPRYKIIEKKQPVAFWCNPISGHNTLYWYLQNLGQGPELLIRYENEEAVDDSQLPKDRFSAERLKGVDSTLKIQPAELGDSAVYLCASSPTDQPNTGELFFGEGSRLTVL.

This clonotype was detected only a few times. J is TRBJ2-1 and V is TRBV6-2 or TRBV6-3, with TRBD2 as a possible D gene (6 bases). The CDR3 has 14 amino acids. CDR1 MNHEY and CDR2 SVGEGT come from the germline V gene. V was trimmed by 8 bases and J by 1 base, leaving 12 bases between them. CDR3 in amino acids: CASQRERSYNEQFF. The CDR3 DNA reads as TGTGCCAGCCAACGGGAGCGGTCCTACAATGAGCAGTTCTTC.

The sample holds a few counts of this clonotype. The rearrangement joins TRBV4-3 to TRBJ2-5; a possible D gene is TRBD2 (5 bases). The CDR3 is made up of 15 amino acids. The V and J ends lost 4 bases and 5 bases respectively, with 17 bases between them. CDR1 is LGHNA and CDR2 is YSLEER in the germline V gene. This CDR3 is CASSPLGLAGETQYF. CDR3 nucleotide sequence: TGCGCCAGCAGCCCACTAGGTCTGGCTGGGGAGACCCAGTACTTC.